This passage covers 2 T cell receptor beta chains from one sample sequenced in a study of Ad26.COV2.S vaccination and SARS-CoV-2 variants. Sequencing was performed with immunoSEQ multiplex PCR; in TCRdb, only in-frame clones are kept and a portion is missing. The repertoire includes over 400,000 clones, less than 95% of them detected once, and about 4.5% sits in the top ten. As for treatment: 15 to 20 received Ad26.COV2.S at low or high dose, single or two shots; five or six received placebo; per-sample allocation not given. Day 63 after the first injection of vaccine or placebo was the sampling time. Specimen: peripheral blood, collected in a trial of Ad26.COV2.S vaccine versus placebo. Receptors were obtained from a person between 18 and 65 years old who received the Ad26.COV2.S COVID-19 vaccine or a placebo.

In nucleotides, the CDR3 is TGTGCCAGTAGTATTGCCCCGGGACTAGCGGGAGTAGGTACCGGGGAGCTGTTTTTT. Protein: CASSIAPGLAGVGTGELFF. The gene calls are TRBV19 and TRBJ2-2, with TRBD2 matching over 14 bases. J was trimmed by 5 bases and V by 3 bases; bases with no gene match: 11. The CDR3 sequence is 19 residues long. Germline V gene data show CDR1 as LNHDA and CDR2 as SQIVND (reference sequence).

The V call is TRBV15, the J call TRBJ1-5, with D possibly being TRBD1 (5 bases). V dropped 8 bases and J dropped 0 bases, with 11 bases sitting between them. This CDR3 has 14 amino acids. CDR1 and CDR2 (germline): LNHNV, YYDKDF (reference sequence). The CDR3 region has the DNA TGTGCCACCGAGGACGGACATAGCAATCAGCCCCAGCATTTT. Its translation: CATEDGHSNQPQHF.